A single sample gave rise to the 3 T cell receptor beta chains below, sequenced in a study of blood T cells in healthy people across ages. Primed by a sample-barcoded 5' primer and a J-beta primer mix, a second PCR proceeded for about 7 to 12 cycles. Via MiXCR, TCRdb re-called the 5' RACE reads, giving one row per CDR3 protein. The sample has 600,000 to 800,000 distinct CDR3 sequences, roughly 20% seen once. The sequencing input was blood. The receptors were gathered from a man aged 65-85 years in good health.

The rearrangement links TRBV29-1 to TRBJ2-3; D call uncertain. V dropped 4 bases and J dropped 2 bases, with 10 bases sitting between them. Germline V lookup: CDR1 SQVTM, CDR2 ANQGSEA. This CDR3 contains 13 residues. The CDR3 reads CSVARHPTDTQYF. The CDR3 DNA is TGCAGCGTTGCACGGCACCCCACAGATACGCAGTATTTT.

This clonotype was picked up many times. V and J are TRBV20-1 and TRBJ2-7; D is uncertain. With the DNA end fitting TRBJ2-5 better, the J assignment may be wrong. The CDR3 has 14 residues. CDR1 and CDR2 (germline): DFQATT, SNEGSKA (reference sequence). This CDR3 reads CSARALQPWETQYF. The CDR3, as DNA: TGCAGTGCTAGGGCCCTCCAGCCCTGGGAGACCCAGTACTTC.

This clonotype was counted between two and nine times. The gene calls are TRBV18 and TRBJ1-6, with unresolved D. Germline CDR1 KGHSH, CDR2 LQKENI. The V end lost 2 bases, the J end lost 7 bases, and 12 bases lay between the germline ends. This CDR3 has 15 amino acids. CDR3 amino acids: CASSPDLAGNSPLHF. The CDR3 region has the DNA TGTGCCAGCTCACCAGACCTAGCGGGCAATTCACCCCTCCACTTT.